A single sample is the source of the 23 T cell receptor beta chains below, sequenced in a study of patients and donors after allogeneic stem cell transplantation. TCRdb re-called the RT-PCR reads through MiXCR, storing one row per CDR3 protein. Of about 410,000 distinct CDR3 sequences in the sample, 16% are singletons; the top ten hold roughly 7.2%. The sequenced material came from blood, either unsorted or a sorted T cell fraction (not recorded which). The receptors derive from a human donor who was either an allogeneic HSCT recipient or a stem cell or donor lymphocyte infusion donor (not recorded which). It is not recorded whose cells these are; they may come from a transplant donor.

The chain is built from TRBV20-1 and TRBJ1-2; D is uncertain. Deletions cut 1 base from V and 5 bases from J, with 11 bases between. Germline CDR1 and CDR2: DFQATT and SNEGSKA (reference sequence). The CDR3 consists of 13 residues. The chain's CDR3 is CSARVPDGYGYTF. As DNA, the CDR3 is TGCAGTGCTAGAGTTCCCGACGGGTATGGCTACACCTTC.

The V and J genes are TRBV6-4 and TRBJ1-1, with 7 bases that match TRBD1. From germline, CDR1 is MRHNA and CDR2 SNTAGT. The CDR3 consists of 14 residues. V shed 6 bases and J 0 bases; nucleotides not matched to a gene: 4. This CDR3 is CASSATGLNTEAFF. The DNA for the CDR3 is TGTGCCAGCAGCGCGACAGGGTTGAACACTGAAGCTTTCTTT.

The chain combines TRBV30 with TRBJ2-1, with 7 bases identical to TRBD1. The CDR3 loop spans 14 amino acids. The ends lost 7 bases at V and 9 bases at J; junction bases unmatched: 15. The V gene's germline CDR1 is GTSNPN and CDR2 SVGIG (reference sequence). The CDR3 protein is CAFGTVWGPTEQFF. The DNA of the CDR3 is TGTGCCTTTGGGACAGTTTGGGGGCCTACTGAGCAGTTCTTC.

The chain joins TRBV5-1 to TRBJ2-5, with a weak D call TRBD1 (5 bases). V lost 0 bases and J 4 bases, leaving 16 bases between the germline ends. This CDR3 region has 16 residues. Germline assignment: CDR1 SGHRS and CDR2 YFSETQ. This chain's CDR3 is CASSLAGHTLAETQYF. CDR3 in DNA: TGCGCCAGCAGCTTGGCCGGACACACCCTCGCAGAGACCCAGTACTTC.

V and J are TRBV3-1 and TRBJ2-7, with a possible D match to TRBD2 (7 bases). This CDR3 region has 14 residues. V gave up 4 bases and J gave up 6 bases, with 16 bases separating them. Germline V gene data show CDR1 as LGHDT and CDR2 as YNNKEL (reference sequence). The CDR3 loop is CASSRRGGLLEQYF. The CDR3 region has the DNA TGTGCCAGCAGCCGAAGGGGGGGGTTGCTCGAGCAGTACTTC.

This chain connects TRBV24-1 to TRBJ2-5; 7 bases fit TRBD2. The CDR3 spans 16 residues. CDR1 is KGHDR and CDR2 is SFDVKD in the germline V gene. V dropped 4 bases and J dropped 4; count of bases not matched to a gene: 11. This CDR3 reads CATSDPLPGGGETQYF. The DNA of the CDR3 is TGTGCCACCAGTGACCCGCTACCGGGGGGAGGAGAGACCCAGTACTTC.

This clonotype was seen a few times. The CDR3, as DNA: TGTGCCAGCAGCTTAGCGGGGAAAAGCACAGATACGCAGTATTTT. It yields the protein CASSLAGKSTDTQYF. This chain connects TRBV25-1 to TRBJ2-3; 8 bases agree with TRBD2. The CDR3 length is 15 residues. Germline assignment: CDR1 MGHDK and CDR2 SYGVNS. The V segment lost 6 bases and the J segment 0 bases; nucleotides outside the gene matches: 5.

This clonotype was detected only a few times. The chain employs TRBV7-9 and TRBJ1-1, with TRBD1 as a possible D gene (6 bases). This CDR3 has 15 amino acids. Trimming took off 6 bases at V and 1 base at J, with 15 bases between the two ends. Germline V gives CDR1 SEHNR, CDR2 FQNEAQ (reference sequence). The DNA for the CDR3 is TGTGCCAGCAGGGCAGCTGGGGGGCCGAACACTGAAGCTTTCTTT. Encoded protein: CASRAAGGPNTEAFF.

V gene TRBV7-3 combines with J gene TRBJ2-1, with 10 bases matching TRBD2. CDR1 and CDR2 from the germline V gene are SGHTA and FQGTGA. The J segment lost 4 bases and the V segment lost 5 bases, leaving 8 bases of the junction unmatched. The CDR3 has 16 amino acids. CDR3 bases: TGTGCCAGCAGCCTCCAAGGGACTAGCGTGTACAATGAGCAGTTCTTC. It translates to CASSLQGTSVYNEQFF.

The chain recombines TRBV5-1 with TRBJ2-7, with 11 nucleotides matching TRBD2. V trimming: 0 bases; J trimming: 0 bases; junction bases outside the gene matches: 5. The CDR3 has 17 amino acids. Germline V gives CDR1 SGHRS, CDR2 YFSETQ. The CDR3 spells CASSLALGTSGSYEQYF. CDR3 nucleotides: TGCGCCAGCAGCTTGGCCCTCGGGACTAGCGGCTCCTACGAGCAGTACTTC.

This clonotype has ten or more counts. The chain's CDR3 is CASSIQGGNQPQHF. The CDR3 DNA follows: TGTGCCAGCAGTATACAGGGTGGGAATCAGCCCCAGCATTTT. The chain joins TRBV12-3 or TRBV12-4 to TRBJ1-5; tentatively, D is TRBD1 (6 bases). This CDR3 contains 14 residues. Trimming took 5 bases from V and 4 from J, leaving 12 bases between them.

This clonotype was counted between two and nine times. This chain joins TRBV5-1 and TRBJ2-3, with D perhaps matching TRBD1 or TRBD2 (5 bases each). The CDR3 contains 15 residues. Looked up from germline, CDR1 is SGHRS and CDR2 is YFSETQ. Deletions cut 0 bases from V and 1 base from J, with 9 bases between. CDR3 sequence: CASSLERGGTDTQYF. The CDR3 bases are TGCGCCAGCAGCTTGGAGAGAGGGGGCACAGATACGCAGTATTTT.

The genes are TRBV11-1 and TRBJ1-5, with 7 positions matching TRBD1. This CDR3 has 19 residues. CDR1 is SGHAT and CDR2 is FQDESV in the germline V gene (reference sequence). The trim removed 5 bases at V and 6 bases at J, leaving 22 bases unmatched. In DNA form, the CDR3 reads TGTGCCAGCAGCGATAGTATCCTTGCAGGGGGAGTCCGGGGTCAGCCCCAGCATTTT. It is translated as CASSDSILAGGVRGQPQHF.

The chain employs TRBV4-3 and TRBJ1-1, with D unclear. Looked up from germline, CDR1 is LGHNA and CDR2 is YSLEER. This CDR3 comprises 17 residues. With 1 base removed from V and 1 base from J, the gap between germline ends came to 16 bases. The CDR3 sequence: CASSQVVWESTNTEAFF. CDR3 DNA sequence: TGCGCCAGCAGCCAAGTCGTCTGGGAATCCACGAACACTGAAGCTTTCTTT.

This chain links TRBV7-8 with TRBJ2-7, with D possibly being TRBD2 (5 bases). Looked up from germline, CDR1 is SGHVS and CDR2 is FQNEAQ. The CDR3 spans 14 residues. Trimming removed 2 bases at V and 2 bases at J, with 10 bases between. CDR3 amino acids: CASSLNTGTYEQYF. The CDR3, as DNA: TGTGCCAGCAGCTTAAATACGGGAACCTACGAGCAGTACTTC.

Many counts were recorded for this clonotype. The V call is TRBV5-1, the J call TRBJ2-1; 7 positions agree with TRBD2. The CDR3 consists of 16 residues. With V trimmed by 1 base and J by 3 bases, 7 bases remained unmatched. The germline CDR1 and CDR2 sequences are SGHRS and YFSETQ. The CDR3 is CASSLLPSGYYNEQFF. CDR3 coding DNA: TGCGCCAGCAGCTTGTTACCTAGCGGTTACTACAATGAGCAGTTCTTC.

The gene calls are TRBV7-3 and TRBJ1-1; unclear D gene. The CDR3 sequence is 15 residues long. V was cut by 3 bases and J by 0 bases, with 11 bases left in between. Germline assignment: CDR1 SGHTA and CDR2 FQGTGA. The DNA of the CDR3 is TGTGCCAGCAGCTTGACTCCGGGTCTGAACACTGAAGCTTTCTTT. It translates to CASSLTPGLNTEAFF. The full variable domain, completed using reference TRBV7-3 and TRBJ1-1, is GAGVSQTPSNKVTEKGKYVELRCDPISGHTALYWYRQSLGQGPEFLIYFQGTGAADDSGLPNDRFFAVRPEGSVSTLKIQRTERGDSAVYLCASSLTPGLNTEAFFGQGTRLTVV.

This clonotype has at least ten counts. The V gene is TRBV27, the J gene TRBJ1-1; 7 bases align to TRBD1. With 1 base clipped from V and 1 base from J, the junction kept 0 bases outside the gene matches. Germline loops: CDR1 MNHEY, CDR2 SMNVEV (reference sequence). This CDR3 contains 14 residues. In DNA, the CDR3 is TGTGCCAGCAGTTTATACAGGGGGAACACTGAAGCTTTCTTT. Its protein product is CASSLYRGNTEAFF.

There are a few counts of this clonotype. The chain carries TRBV6-5 and TRBJ1-1, with 7 bases matching TRBD1. After removal of 0 bases from V and 4 bases from J, the junction contained 2 bases not matched to a gene. The CDR3 has 14 amino acids. Per the germline V gene, CDR1 is MNHEY and CDR2 is SVGAGI. CDR3 protein: CASSYSTGSTEAFF. The CDR3 nucleotides are TGTGCCAGCAGTTACTCGACAGGGAGCACTGAAGCTTTCTTT.

In its sample, this clonotype was seen a few times. The chain recombines TRBV7-3 with TRBJ1-1; D may be TRBD1 (6 bases). Per germline, CDR1 SGHTA and CDR2 FQGTGA. The length of the CDR3 is 16 residues. V dropped 4 bases and J dropped 6 bases, with 21 bases sitting between them. CDR3 nucleotide sequence: TGTGCCAGCAGCTCCCGGCAGGGGAAGAGAGGATCTGAAGCTTTCTTT. Translation: CASSSRQGKRGSEAFF.

The chain uses TRBV21-1 and TRBJ1-5; the DNA was not used to check the table's D call, TRBD1. TRBV21-1 represents a pseudogene. The CDR3 is made up of 16 amino acids. This CDR3 is CASSPRRDRGHQPQHF. The CDR3 region has the DNA TGTGCCAGCAGCCCACGCCGGGACAGGGGTCATCAGCCCCAGCATTTT.

There are many counts of this clonotype. The J gene is TRBJ1-1, the V gene TRBV12-3 or TRBV12-4, with D tentatively TRBD1 (5 bases). The length of the CDR3 is 12 residues. Trimming pared 1 base from V and 6 bases from J, leaving 6 bases between. The DNA for the CDR3 is TGTGCCAGCAGTTTAGGGGGGGCTGAAGCTTTCTTT. It translates to CASSLGGAEAFF.

This clonotype was recorded a few times. The chain uses TRBV3-1 and TRBJ2-1; 7 nucleotides agree with TRBD2. V dropped 1 base and J dropped 4; count of bases not matched to a gene: 7. This CDR3 contains 16 residues. Germline CDR1 and CDR2: LGHDT and YNNKEL (reference sequence). Here the CDR3 DNA reads TGTGCCAGCAGCCAAGTGGCAGGGCGGGGGTACAATGAGCAGTTCTTC. This gives the protein CASSQVAGRGYNEQFF.